This T cell receptor (beta chain) was obtained from a study of blood T cell repertoires in COVID-19 (dated by TCRdb to about 2020). Regarding the complete study: The collaborator samples originated in the United States, Italy and Spain and spanned the acute and convalescent phases of COVID-19. Sample metadata almost always included a de-identified subject ID, COVID-19 status, age in years and sex. The samples were drawn from the first 160 participants of the ongoing ImmuneRACE study and from more than 1,000 subjects provided by 6 global collaborators. The material from the prospective study consisted of cDNA or gDNA derived from T cells, B-cell-depleted T cells, or PBMCs. The repertoires were made available in a free public database intended to serve as a resource for research on the immune response to SARS-CoV-2. Deeply sampled blood TCRbeta repertoires from subjects exposed to, actively infected with, or recovered from COVID-19 were included in the dataset. Where available, HLA class I and class II types were taken from metadata supplied by the sample provider and were not determined by assay-based typing.

Trimming takes 0 bases off V and 1 base off J; junction bases not matched to a gene: 2. CDR1 and CDR2 are drawn from the germline V gene: SGHRS, YFSETQ. The CDR3 sequence holds 16 residues, the cysteine and phenylalanine included. Of all the DNA, just the CDR3 is kept, 48 bases in frame from base 1. Points the paper makes about the study in general: How much clinical and demographic metadata was included differed by source and by participant, and the metadata was provided uncurated.

A second Seattle source provided samples from volunteer blood donors who had recovered from COVID-19. Each collaborating institution followed its own protocols to collect whole blood in K2EDTA tubes. For TCRbeta analysis, collaborators shipped samples in one of three forms: frozen whole blood, isolated PBMCs, or DNA extracted from either of those sample types. The immunoSEQ Assay, a bias-controlled multiplex PCR, was used to amplify TCRbeta CDR3 regions from genomic DNA. In the paper's pipeline: Within the assay, amplification of reference gene primers was used to estimate how many nucleated cells each sample contained. To quantify the absolute abundance of each unique TCRbeta CDR3 rearrangement, sequence reads were collapsed and filtered. For each sample, productive Simpson clonality was calculated as the square root of Simpson's diversity index across productive rearrangements. TCRdb holds this immuneACCESS table with in-frame rearrangements only. Some clones are missing; in checked studies, unresolved V genes explain under half, and the rest has no known cause. That table is the source of V, J and clone size, and D and trimming were worked out from the DNA. The sample table holds roughly 150,000 clones, of which roughly 91% were seen once. The ten biggest clones cover roughly 1.9% of the sample.

A word on this clone: Its antigen is not yet known. No quality values exist for individual bases; no much larger clone is one base distant.

Sequenced material: peripheral blood. The chain was built from TRBV5-1 and TRBJ1-4, with 8 bases in between that match TRBD1. The sequence derives from a man between 50 and 59 years old who had recovered from COVID-19. The CDR3 reads CASSLGTGLTNEKLFF. The bases read TGCGCCAGCAGCTTGGGGACAGGGTTAACTAATGAAAAACTGTTTTTT.